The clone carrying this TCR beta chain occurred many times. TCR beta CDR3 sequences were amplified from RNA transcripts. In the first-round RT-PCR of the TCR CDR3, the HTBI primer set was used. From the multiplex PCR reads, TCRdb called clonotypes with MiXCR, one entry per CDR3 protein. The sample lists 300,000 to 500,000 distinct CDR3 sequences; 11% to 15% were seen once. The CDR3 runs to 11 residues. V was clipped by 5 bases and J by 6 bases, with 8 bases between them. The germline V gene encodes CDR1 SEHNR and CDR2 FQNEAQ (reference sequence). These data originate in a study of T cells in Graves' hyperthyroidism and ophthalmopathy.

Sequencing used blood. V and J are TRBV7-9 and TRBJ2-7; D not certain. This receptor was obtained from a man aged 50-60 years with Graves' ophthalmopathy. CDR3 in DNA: TGTGCCAGCAGCCCGTTACTCGAGCAGTACTTC. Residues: CASSPLLEQYF.